The entry below gives a single T cell receptor (beta chain) sequence along with its context. The antigen remains undetermined. The source of the sample is a study of cytomegalovirus exposure and HLA in healthy donors. General study points: Cytomegalovirus-associated status was assigned to some 180 TCR beta chains. One later analysis, an examination of the 90 to 150 validation repertoires, found that first-cohort TCR clusters tended to co-occur in them.

Repertoires were generated with immunoSEQ multiplex PCR, while TCRdb's copy carries only in-frame clones and drops some. The sample holds under 100,000 clones, 95% to 97% seen once. Germline assignment: CDR1 GTSNPN and CDR2 SVGIG (reference sequence). The CDR3 loop spans 14 amino acids. V shed 1 base and J 1 base; nucleotides not matched to a gene: 0. The sample taken for sequencing was PBMCs. V gene TRBV30 combines with J gene TRBJ2-3, with TRBD2 identical over 9 bases. This receptor was identified in a man aged 18 to 30 in good health and CMV-seronegative. CDR3 sequence (DNA): TGTGCCTGGAGTGGACTAGCGGGCACAGATACGCAGTATTTT. Its protein is CAWSGLAGTDTQYF. Complete variable domain (other parts from reference TRBV30 and TRBJ2-3): SQTIHQWPATLVQPVGSPLSLECTVEGTSNPNLYWYRQAAGRGLQLLFYSVGIGQISSEVPQNLSASRPQDRQFILSSKKLLLSDSGFYLCAWSGLAGTDTQYFGPGTRLTVL.